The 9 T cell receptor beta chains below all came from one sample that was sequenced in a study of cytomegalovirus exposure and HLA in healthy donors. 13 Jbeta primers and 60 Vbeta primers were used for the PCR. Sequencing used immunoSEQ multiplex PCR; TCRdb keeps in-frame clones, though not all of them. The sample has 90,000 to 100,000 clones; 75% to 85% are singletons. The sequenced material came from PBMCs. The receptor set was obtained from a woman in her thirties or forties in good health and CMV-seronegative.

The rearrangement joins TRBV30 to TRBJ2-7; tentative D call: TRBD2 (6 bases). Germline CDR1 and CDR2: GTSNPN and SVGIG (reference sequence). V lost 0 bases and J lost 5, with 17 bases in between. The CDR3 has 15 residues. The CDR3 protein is CAWSVGGASFDEQYF. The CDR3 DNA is TGTGCCTGGAGTGTAGGCGGGGCCTCTTTTGACGAGCAGTACTTC.

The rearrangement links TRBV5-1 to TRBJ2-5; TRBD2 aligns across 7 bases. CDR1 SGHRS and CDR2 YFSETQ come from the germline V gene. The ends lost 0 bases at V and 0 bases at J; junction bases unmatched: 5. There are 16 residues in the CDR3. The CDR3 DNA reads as TGCGCCAGCAGCTTGGTACCGGGGGGTAACCAAGAGACCCAGTACTTC. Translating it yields CASSLVPGGNQETQYF. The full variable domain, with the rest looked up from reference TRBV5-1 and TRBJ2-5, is KAGVTQTPRYLIKTRGQQVTLSCSPISGHRSVSWYQQTPGQGLQFLFEYFSETQRNKGNFPGRFSGRQFSNSRSEMNVSTLELGDSALYLCASSLVPGGNQETQYFGPGTRLLVL.

The CDR3 sequence is CASSADRGRDQETQYF. Written as DNA, the CDR3 is TGCGCCAGCAGCGCGGATCGGGGGAGGGACCAAGAGACCCAGTACTTC. The genes are TRBV10-1 and TRBJ2-5; 7 positions match TRBD2. Germline CDR1 WNHNN, CDR2 SYGVQD (reference sequence). CDR3 length: 16 amino acids. J gave up 0 bases and V 6 bases, and 10 bases lay outside the gene matches.

The CDR3: CASSALTRQANYGYTF. As DNA, the CDR3 is TGTGCCAGCAGCGCCCTCACCAGGCAGGCTAACTATGGCTACACCTTC. The V gene is TRBV5-5, the J gene TRBJ1-2; D is unclear. The V and J ends lost 4 bases and 0 bases respectively, with 16 bases between them. This CDR3 spans 16 amino acids. The V gene's germline CDR1 is SGHKS and CDR2 YYEKEE (reference sequence).

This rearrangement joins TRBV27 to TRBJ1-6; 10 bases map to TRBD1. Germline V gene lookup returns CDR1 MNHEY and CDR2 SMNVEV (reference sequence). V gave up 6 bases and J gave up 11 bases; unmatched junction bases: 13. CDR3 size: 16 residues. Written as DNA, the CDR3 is TGTGCCAGCAGAGACAGGGGGCCCTCAGGGTGGGCACCCCTCCACTTT. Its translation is CASRDRGPSGWAPLHF.

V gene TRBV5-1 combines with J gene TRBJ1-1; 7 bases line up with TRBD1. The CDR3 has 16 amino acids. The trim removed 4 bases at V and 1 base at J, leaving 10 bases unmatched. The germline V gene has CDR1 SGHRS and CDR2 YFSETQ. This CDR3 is CASSPGTAGANTEAFF. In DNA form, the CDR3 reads TGCGCCAGCAGCCCAGGGACAGCCGGGGCGAACACTGAAGCTTTCTTT.

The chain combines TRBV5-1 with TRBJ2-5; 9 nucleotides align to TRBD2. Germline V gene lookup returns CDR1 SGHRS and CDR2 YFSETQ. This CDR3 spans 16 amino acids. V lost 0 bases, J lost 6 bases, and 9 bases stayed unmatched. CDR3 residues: CASSLVAGGARKTQYF. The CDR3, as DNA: TGCGCCAGCAGCTTGGTTGCGGGGGGGGCCAGAAAGACCCAGTACTTC.

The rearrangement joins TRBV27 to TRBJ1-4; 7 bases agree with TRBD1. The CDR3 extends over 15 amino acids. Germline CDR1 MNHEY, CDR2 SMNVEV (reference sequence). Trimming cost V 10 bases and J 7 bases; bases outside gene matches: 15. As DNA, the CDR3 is TGTGCCACCCGACAGGGACAAGCGGTTGGTGAAAAACTGTTTTTT. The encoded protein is CATRQGQAVGEKLFF. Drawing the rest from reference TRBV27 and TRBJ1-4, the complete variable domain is EAQVTQNPRYLITVTGKKLTVTCSQNMNHEYMSWYRQDPGLGLRQIYYSMNVEVTDKGDVPEGYKVSRKEKRNFPLILESPSPNQTSLYFCATRQGQAVGEKLFFGSGTQLSVL.

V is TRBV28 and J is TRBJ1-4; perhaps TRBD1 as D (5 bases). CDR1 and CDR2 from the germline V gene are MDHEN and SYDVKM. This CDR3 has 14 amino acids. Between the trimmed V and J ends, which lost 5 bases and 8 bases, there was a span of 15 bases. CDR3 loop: CASSAGGSGEKLFF. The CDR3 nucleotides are TGTGCCAGCAGTGCGGGGGGATCAGGCGAAAAACTGTTTTTT.